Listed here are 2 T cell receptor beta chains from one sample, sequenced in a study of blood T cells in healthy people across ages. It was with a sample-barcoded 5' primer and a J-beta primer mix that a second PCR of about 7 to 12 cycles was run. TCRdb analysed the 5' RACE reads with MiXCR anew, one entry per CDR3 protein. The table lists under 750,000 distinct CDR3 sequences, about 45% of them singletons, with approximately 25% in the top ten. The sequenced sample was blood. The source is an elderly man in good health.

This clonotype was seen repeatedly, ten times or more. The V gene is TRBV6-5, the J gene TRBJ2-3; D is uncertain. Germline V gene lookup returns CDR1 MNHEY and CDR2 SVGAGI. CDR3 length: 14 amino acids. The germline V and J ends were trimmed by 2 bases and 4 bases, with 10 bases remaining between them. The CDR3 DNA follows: TGTGCCAGCAGTTACAGGGATGGGGCAGATACGCAGTATTTT. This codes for CASSYRDGADTQYF.

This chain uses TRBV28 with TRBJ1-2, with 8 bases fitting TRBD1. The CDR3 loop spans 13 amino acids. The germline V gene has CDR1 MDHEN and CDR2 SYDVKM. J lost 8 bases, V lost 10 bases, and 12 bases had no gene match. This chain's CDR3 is CAINTGTGGGYTF. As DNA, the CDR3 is TGTGCCATCAACACCGGGACAGGTGGGGGCTACACCTTC.